The T cell receptor (beta chain) under discussion was sequenced for a study of cytomegalovirus exposure and HLA in healthy donors. The PCR made use of 60 Vbeta and 13 Jbeta primers. The data were produced by immunoSEQ multiplex PCR, yet TCRdb's version contains in-frame clones alone and is incomplete. The repertoire holds about 180,000 clones, with around three quarters as singletons. The CDR3 has 20 residues. V lost 0 bases, J lost 1 base, and 14 bases stayed unmatched. The germline CDR1 and CDR2 sequences are LGHNA and YSLEER. The TCR was taken from a woman in her twenties or thirties in good health and CMV-seropositive. Sequenced: PBMCs. The rearrangement joins TRBV4-3 to TRBJ2-1; 8 bases align to TRBD2. CDR3 sequence (DNA): TGCGCCAGCAGCCAAGAGCTGGGGATGGCCGGGGGGGCTTCCTACAATGAGCAGTTCTTC. Protein: CASSQELGMAGGASYNEQFF.